This T cell receptor (beta chain) stems from a study of CD8+CD57+ T cells in acquired aplastic anemia. Study background: CD4+ and CD8+ cells, once sorted, gave DNA averaging about 3.4 ug.

TCR beta VDJ and CDR3 profiling used genomic DNA as template. TCRdb re-called the reads through MiXCR, storing one row per CDR3 protein. The sample lists around 500,000 distinct CDR3 sequences; approximately 32% were seen once. This clonotype has ten or more counts. The antigen is not known. V trimming: 5 bases; J trimming: 4 bases; junction bases outside the gene matches: 3. CDR1 SGHTA and CDR2 FQGTGA come from the germline V gene. The CDR3 sequence is 13 residues long. In patients chosen for sequencing, flow cytometry had shown CD8+CD57+ cell expansion. With no exception, the patients had severe acquired aplastic anemia. The study's findings and limits: Patient and control CD8+ Simpson's diversity was not significantly different. A set of 25 to 35 CD8+ CDR3 sequences was shared between patients and controls, and these sequences appeared highly expressed in patients.

This clonotype was obtained from a human donor with aplastic anemia. The chain carries TRBV7-3 and TRBJ1-1; 8 bases agree with TRBD1. Sequencing used sorted CD4+, CD8+, or CD8+CD57+ T cells (not recorded which) from PBMCs. The CDR3 sequence: CASSEDRATEAFF. For the CDR3, the DNA is TGTGCCAGCAGCGAGGACAGGGCCACTGAAGCTTTCTTT. The entire variable domain, with the rest obtained from reference TRBV7-3 and TRBJ1-1, is as follows: GAGVSQTPSNKVTEKGKYVELRCDPISGHTALYWYRQSLGQGPEFLIYFQGTGAADDSGLPNDRFFAVRPEGSVSTLKIQRTERGDSAVYLCASSEDRATEAFFGQGTRLTVV.